This T cell receptor beta chain comes out of a study of blood T cell repertoires in COVID-19 (TCRdb year 2020). For context, the study as a whole: Collaborator samples came from the United States, Italy and Spain and covered acute and convalescent phases of COVID-19. The prospective study material was composed of cDNA or gDNA derived from T cells, B-cell-depleted T cells, or PBMCs. Subjects who had been exposed to COVID-19, were actively infected with it, or had recovered from it provided the deeply sampled blood TCRbeta repertoires that made up the dataset. A freely available public database, intended as a resource for researchers studying the immune response to SARS-CoV-2, is where the repertoires were released. The samples were drawn from the first 160 participants of the ongoing ImmuneRACE study and from over a thousand subjects provided by 6 global collaborators. The sample metadata nearly always contained a de-identified subject ID, COVID-19 status, age in years and sex. HLA class I and class II types, where available, came from metadata supplied by the sample provider rather than from assay-based typing. The investigation overall reported the following: The quantity of clinical and demographic metadata differed by source and by participant and was supplied without curation.

This clone appeared many times. Its antigen is still unknown. Per-base qualities were not stored, and no clone one base away is much larger. V is reduced by 2 bases and J by 5 bases, leaving a spacing of 7 bases between them. The germline V gene gives CDR1 as MNHEY and CDR2 as SVGEGT. The cysteine opens and the phenylalanine closes a CDR3 of 13 amino acids. Just CDR3 DNA is preserved here, 39 bases in frame from base 1. Whole blood was collected in K2EDTA tubes by collaborating institutions according to the institutions' own protocols. For TCRbeta analysis, collaborators shipped samples as frozen whole blood, isolated PBMCs, or DNA extracted from either of those sample types. TCRbeta CDR3 regions were amplified from genomic DNA using the immunoSEQ Assay, a bias-controlled multiplex PCR. The study's own analysis went as follows. The number of nucleated cells in each sample was estimated by amplification of reference gene primers within the assay. To quantify the absolute abundance of each unique TCRbeta CDR3 rearrangement, sequence reads were collapsed and filtered. Productive Simpson clonality was computed per sample as the square root of Simpson's diversity index over productive rearrangements. TCRdb retrieved this table from immuneACCESS and kept in-frame rearrangements only. Not all clones are present; in checked studies, unresolved V genes account for under half, and no reason is known for the remainder. V, J and clone size are taken as reported in that table, and D and trimming were inferred from the DNA itself. This sample holds about 190,000 clones; 84% were observed only once. About 5.1% of the sample is taken by the ten largest.

What was sequenced was peripheral blood. The receptor comes from a woman in her 70s with active or convalescent COVID-19. The rearrangement joined TRBV6-2 or TRBV6-3 to TRBJ2-1, with TRBD1 tentatively as D gene (6 bases match). The CDR3 is CASSYRDNNEQFF. The nucleotide sequence is TGTGCCAGCAGTTACCGGGACAACAATGAGCAGTTCTTC.